The 23 T cell receptor beta chains presented below share a single source sample, sequenced in a study of OX40 agonist ivuxolimab in advanced cancers. Sequenced by immunoSEQ multiplex PCR; TCRdb stores in-frame clones only, minus some. The sample carries around 70,000 clones, about four fifths recorded once. The sample in question was CD4+ or CD8+ T cells sorted from blood, obtained in a trial of the OX40 agonist ivuxolimab. All receptors derive from an adult with an advanced solid tumor such as melanoma, head and neck, liver or kidney cancer.

The genes are TRBV19 and TRBJ2-5; D may match TRBD1 or TRBD2 (5 bases each). Trimming removed 2 bases from V and 4 bases from J, with 17 bases in between. The CDR3 totals 16 residues. CDR1 is LNHDA, CDR2 SQIVND, per germline (reference sequence). CDR3 DNA: TGTGCCAGTAGTATAAGGGACGGCACCGGAGGAGAGACCCAGTACTTC. Amino acids: CASSIRDGTGGETQYF.

This clone has a single count. The rearrangement joins TRBV14 to TRBJ1-1; D remains unclear. From germline, CDR1 is SGHDN and CDR2 FVKESK. V shed 4 bases and J shed 7 bases, with 19 bases lying between them. The CDR3 covers 15 residues. The CDR3 coding sequence is TGTGCCAGCAGCCCCCTAACTCAGGACCGCCGTGAAGCTTTCTTT. This sequence encodes CASSPLTQDRREAFF.

The gene calls are TRBV4-1 and TRBJ2-7; no definite D call. Deletions cut 0 bases from V and 2 bases from J, with 5 bases between. Germline V gene sequence: CDR1 MGHRA, CDR2 YSYEKL. This CDR3 has 13 amino acids. CDR3 amino acids: CASSQDWPYEQYF. In nucleotides, the CDR3 is TGCGCCAGCAGCCAAGATTGGCCCTACGAGCAGTACTTC.

This chain uses TRBV6-6 with TRBJ2-5; TRBD2 is a possible D gene (5 bases). CDR3 length: 11 amino acids. Trimming pared 8 bases from V and 4 bases from J, leaving 8 bases between. In germline, CDR1 is MNHNY, CDR2 SVGAGI (reference sequence). The CDR3 loop is CASGRGETQYF. The DNA of the CDR3 is TGTGCCAGCGGACGGGGAGAGACCCAGTACTTC.

V usage is TRBV10-3 and J usage is TRBJ2-1; 15 positions agree with TRBD2. Germline-derived CDR1 and CDR2 are ENHRY and SYGVKD. Trimming at V came to 2 bases and at J to 7 bases, leaving 6 bases not matched to a gene. The CDR3 sequence is 17 residues long. This CDR3 reads CAISEGLAGGPLNEQFF. For the CDR3, the DNA is TGTGCCATCAGTGAGGGACTAGCGGGGGGGCCGTTGAATGAGCAGTTCTTC.

V is TRBV7-2 and J is TRBJ1-1; D is unresolved. The CDR3 is 15 amino acids. Germline CDR1 and CDR2: SGHTA and FQGNSA. The V end lost 0 bases, the J end lost 7 bases, and 15 bases lay between the germline ends. The CDR3 DNA reads as TGTGCCAGCAGCTTAGCCTTCCTCGAGCAAAGTGAAGCTTTCTTT. Protein sequence: CASSLAFLEQSEAFF.

The table lists this clone with a count of one. V gene TRBV6-1 combines with J gene TRBJ1-4; TRBD1 matches at 8 bases. This CDR3 is built from 15 residues. Looked up from germline, CDR1 is MNHNS and CDR2 is SASEGT. Trimming removed 4 bases from V and 2 bases from J; junction bases left unmatched: 3. CDR3 sequence (DNA): TGTGCCAGCAGTGTTGGACAGGGTACTAATGAAAAACTGTTTTTT. Translating it yields CASSVGQGTNEKLFF.

The V call is TRBV28, the J call TRBJ1-3; D is perhaps TRBD1 (6 bases). Trimming took off 2 bases at V and 9 bases at J, with 8 bases between the two ends. This CDR3 contains 12 residues. Germline V gene sequence: CDR1 MDHEN, CDR2 SYDVKM. In nucleotides, the CDR3 is TGTGCCAGCAGTTTAGGGGGCTCCACCATATATTTT. Its protein is CASSLGGSTIYF. The full variable domain, rest sourced from reference TRBV28 and TRBJ1-3, is DVKVTQSSRYLVKRTGEKVFLECVQDMDHENMFWYRQDPGLGLRLIYFSYDVKMKEKGDIPEGYSVSREKKERFSLILESASTNQTSMYLCASSLGGSTIYFGEGSWLTVV.

This clone was picked up one time. This chain links TRBV7-9 with TRBJ1-1; no clear D. Looked up from germline, CDR1 is SEHNR and CDR2 is FQNEAQ (reference sequence). Trimming stripped 3 bases from V and 1 base from J, with 6 bases between. The CDR3 has 13 amino acids. CDR3 in DNA: TGTGCCAGCAGCTTGAGTAAGAACACTGAAGCTTTCTTT. The encoded protein is CASSLSKNTEAFF.

This clone was seen a few times. This chain connects TRBV7-9 to TRBJ1-2, with D maybe TRBD1 (5 bases). Trimming pared 6 bases from V and 3 bases from J, leaving 11 bases between. This CDR3 has 13 residues. Germline V gives CDR1 SEHNR, CDR2 FQNEAQ (reference sequence). CDR3 bases: TGTGCCAGCAGGTCGGGGGAAGACTATGGCTACACCTTC. Amino acids: CASRSGEDYGYTF.

The CDR3 spells CASSEKVGGSYNEQFF. The CDR3 nucleotides are TGTGCCAGCAGTGAAAAGGTAGGGGGTTCCTACAATGAGCAGTTCTTC. V and J are TRBV6-1 and TRBJ2-1, with D maybe TRBD1 (6 bases). Germline CDR1 MNHNS, CDR2 SASEGT. The CDR3 contains 16 residues. Trimming took 2 bases from V and 1 from J, leaving 12 bases between them.

The rearrangement uses TRBV18 and TRBJ2-2; D perhaps matches TRBD2 (6 bases). Trimming cost V 4 bases and J 2 bases, with 8 bases left between them. This CDR3 has 14 residues. Germline-derived CDR1 and CDR2 are KGHSH and LQKENI. In DNA form, the CDR3 reads TGTGCCAGCTCACTAGCGGAAAACACCGGGGAGCTGTTTTTT. Amino acid sequence: CASSLAENTGELFF.

The rearrangement joins TRBV5-4 to TRBJ2-2, with D uncertain. V was pared by 0 bases and J by 7 bases, with 7 bases between. In germline, CDR1 is SGHNT, CDR2 YYREEE (reference sequence). The CDR3 consists of 13 residues. CDR3 nucleotides: TGTGCCAGCAGCTTGGACGACCTCGGGGAGCTGTTTTTT. Translated: CASSLDDLGELFF.

For the CDR3, the DNA is TGTGCCAGCAGCTTTACTAGCGGGGGCTACAATGAGCAGTTCTTC. Translated, it gives CASSFTSGGYNEQFF. J is TRBJ2-1 and V is TRBV7-8; 11 positions match TRBD2. J was trimmed by 3 bases and V by 3 bases; bases with no gene match: 1. From germline, CDR1 is SGHVS and CDR2 FQNEAQ. The CDR3 totals 15 residues.

This clone showed up just once. The chain recombines TRBV4-3 with TRBJ1-1, with 9 bases that match TRBD1. The CDR3 spans 14 residues. Losses at the gene ends were 0 bases for V and 5 bases for J; bases not matched to a gene: 1. Looked up from germline, CDR1 is LGHNA and CDR2 is YSLEER. The CDR3 DNA is TGCGCCAGCAGCCAAGAGGGGACAGGGACTGAAGCTTTCTTT. Its translation is CASSQEGTGTEAFF.

V and J are TRBV5-4 and TRBJ1-5; maybe TRBD1 (5 bases). The V end was cut by 0 bases, the J end by 5 bases, with 9 bases between. CDR1 SGHNT and CDR2 YYREEE come from the germline V gene (reference sequence). The CDR3 spans 14 residues. DNA for the CDR3: TGTGCCAGCAGCTTGGCCGGGGGGGATCAGCCCCAGCATTTT. Its protein product is CASSLAGGDQPQHF.

V gene TRBV7-2 combines with J gene TRBJ2-7; TRBD2 might be the D (6 bases). V dropped 1 base and J dropped 2 bases, with 12 bases sitting between them. The CDR3 has 15 amino acids. Germline V gene data show CDR1 as SGHTA and CDR2 as FQGNSA. The CDR3 DNA reads TGTGCCAGCAGCTTAGGCGGGACGGTAACCTACGAGCAGTACTTC. This encodes CASSLGGTVTYEQYF.

V is TRBV9 and J is TRBJ1-3; no firm D call. V gave up 2 bases and J gave up 0 bases, with 6 bases separating them. The germline V gene has CDR1 SGDLS and CDR2 YYNGEE. This CDR3 spans 14 amino acids. The CDR3 DNA reads as TGTGCCAGCAGCGTTGACTTCTCTGGAAACACCATATATTTT. This encodes CASSVDFSGNTIYF.

The chain recombines TRBV28 with TRBJ1-5; the D gene is possibly TRBD1 (5 bases). Trimming shortened V by 6 bases and J by 7 bases, and 16 bases separated the two germline ends. Germline V gene lookup returns CDR1 MDHEN and CDR2 SYDVKM. The CDR3 runs 14 residues. The CDR3 spells CASSPGGFRQPQHF. Written as DNA, the CDR3 is TGTGCCAGCAGCCCGGGGGGATTTCGGCAGCCCCAGCATTTT.

The rearrangement links TRBV7-2 to TRBJ2-5, with 13 bases lining up with TRBD2. CDR1 and CDR2 from the germline V gene are SGHTA and FQGNSA. J was trimmed by 5 bases and V by 1 base; bases with no gene match: 7. The CDR3 is made up of 17 amino acids. CDR3 sequence (DNA): TGTGCCAGCAGCTTAGGACGACTAGCGGGGGGTTTGGAGACCCAGTACTTC. Translation gives CASSLGRLAGGLETQYF.

V and J are TRBV2 and TRBJ1-5; D remains ambiguous. The CDR3 is 13 amino acids. Germline V CDR1 and CDR2: SNHLY, FYNNEI. V lost 4 bases and J 4 bases, leaving 8 bases between the germline ends. Written as DNA, the CDR3 is TGTGCCAGCAGTGCTCAGTCTAATCAGCCCCAGCATTTT. Its translation: CASSAQSNQPQHF.

This rearrangement joins TRBV5-1 to TRBJ2-1; D is unclear. Germline V gene data show CDR1 as SGHRS and CDR2 as YFSETQ. This CDR3 spans 11 amino acids. V dropped 7 bases and J dropped 7 bases, with 9 bases sitting between them. The CDR3 sequence: CASSDRNEQFF. The CDR3 nucleotides are TGCGCCAGCTCTGATAGGAATGAGCAGTTCTTC.

The chain carries TRBV7-9 and TRBJ2-5, with TRBD1 matching over 9 bases. CDR1 SEHNR and CDR2 FQNEAQ come from the germline V gene (reference sequence). V lost 6 bases, J lost 11 bases, and 13 bases stayed unmatched. The CDR3 is 14 residues long. CDR3 DNA: TGTGCCAGCAGTTTTGGACAGGGGCTCGATGAGCAGTACTTC. It codes for CASSFGQGLDEQYF.